One T cell receptor (beta chain) is described in this entry. Its specificity is unknown. The data were obtained in a study of siplizumab effects on memory and regulatory T cells. Sequencing was performed with immunoSEQ multiplex PCR; in TCRdb, only in-frame clones are kept and a portion is missing. The sample lists 90,000 to 110,000 clones; 90% to 95% were seen once. Germline CDR1 is LNHNV and CDR2 is YYDKDF (reference sequence). V gave up 1 base and J gave up 0 bases, with 13 bases separating them. The CDR3 covers 18 residues. Regarding the study as a whole: Most alloreactive clones went unmapped to unstimulated subsets; only a minor fraction mapped.

The TCR comes from a human donor in good health. Sequenced material: Tregs sorted from blood. The chain recombines TRBV15 with TRBJ1-6; D is unresolved. CDR3 in DNA: TGTGCCACCAGCAGAGTCACAGCCGGGAGCTCCTATAATTCACCCCTCCACTTT. Amino acids: CATSRVTAGSSYNSPLHF.